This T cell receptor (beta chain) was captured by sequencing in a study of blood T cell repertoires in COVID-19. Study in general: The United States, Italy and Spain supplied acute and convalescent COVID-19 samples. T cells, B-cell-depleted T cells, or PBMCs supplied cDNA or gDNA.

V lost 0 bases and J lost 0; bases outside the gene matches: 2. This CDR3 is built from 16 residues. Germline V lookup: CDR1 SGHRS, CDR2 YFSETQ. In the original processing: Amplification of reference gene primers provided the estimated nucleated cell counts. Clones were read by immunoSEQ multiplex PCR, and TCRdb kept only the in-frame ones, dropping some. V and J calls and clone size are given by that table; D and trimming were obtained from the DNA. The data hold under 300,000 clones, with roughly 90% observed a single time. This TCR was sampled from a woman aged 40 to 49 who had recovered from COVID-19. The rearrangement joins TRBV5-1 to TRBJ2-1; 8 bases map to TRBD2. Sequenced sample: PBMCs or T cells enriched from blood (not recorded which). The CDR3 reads CASSLAGGLSYNEQFF. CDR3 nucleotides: TGCGCCAGCAGCTTGGCGGGGGGGCTCTCCTACAATGAGCAGTTCTTC.